This T cell receptor (beta chain) is drawn from a study of shared clonotypes between healthy human individuals. The assay ran at deep level. The authors' processing: Filtering differed, since immunoSEQ gave only junction sequences and no quality scores. Only in-frame clones appear in the TCRdb table, and some are missing; sequencing was by immunoSEQ multiplex PCR. The DNA was the basis for D and trimming; V, J and clone size are from that table. The sample contains some 2 million clones, approximately 94% of which appear only once. Naive CD8 cells comprised CD45RO-negative, CCR7-positively selected cells, excluding terminally differentiated effector memory CD45RA+ cells. Donation came from healthy HIV-negative adults that had no recent acute infections or vaccinations. Study-wide findings and caveats: Of the naive CD4 clonotypes, about 5% were shared across several donors.

Comments on this clone: Antigen specificity is unknown.

The ends were cut back, 1 base at V and 6 bases at J, with 14 bases in the middle. Per germline, CDR1 SGHTA and CDR2 FQGNSA. There are 15 residues in the CDR3. The source of this sequence is a man aged 18 to 35 in good health. Source material: naive CD8+ T cells sorted from blood. The chain couples TRBV7-2 to TRBJ2-3; the D gene is possibly TRBD2 (6 bases). The CDR3 nucleotides read TGTGCCAGCAGCTTAGAGCGGATGGAGGGGGATACGCAGTATTTT. Its translation: CASSLERMEGDTQYF.